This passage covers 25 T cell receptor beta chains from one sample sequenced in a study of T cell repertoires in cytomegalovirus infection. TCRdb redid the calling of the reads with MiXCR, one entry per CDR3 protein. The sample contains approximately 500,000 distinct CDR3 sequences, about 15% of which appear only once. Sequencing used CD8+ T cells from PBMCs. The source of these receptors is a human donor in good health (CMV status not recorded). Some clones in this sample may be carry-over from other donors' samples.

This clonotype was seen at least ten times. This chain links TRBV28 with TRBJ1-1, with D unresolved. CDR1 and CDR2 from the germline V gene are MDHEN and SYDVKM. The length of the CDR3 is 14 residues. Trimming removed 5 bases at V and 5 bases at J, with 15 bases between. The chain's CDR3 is CASSPYFKLTEAFF. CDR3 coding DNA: TGTGCCAGCAGTCCCTATTTCAAATTAACTGAAGCTTTCTTT.

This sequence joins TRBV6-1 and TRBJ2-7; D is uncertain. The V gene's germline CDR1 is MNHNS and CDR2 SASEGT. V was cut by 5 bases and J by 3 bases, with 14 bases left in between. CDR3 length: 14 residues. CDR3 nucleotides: TGTGCCAGCAGTATCGGACGGCCCAACTACGAGCAGTACTTC. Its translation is CASSIGRPNYEQYF.

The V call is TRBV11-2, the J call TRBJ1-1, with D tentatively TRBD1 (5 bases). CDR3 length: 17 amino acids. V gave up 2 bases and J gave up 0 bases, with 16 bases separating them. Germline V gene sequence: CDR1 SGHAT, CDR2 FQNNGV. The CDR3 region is CASSLFLRQFMNTEAFF. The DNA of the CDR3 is TGTGCCAGCAGCTTATTTCTACGACAGTTCATGAACACTGAAGCTTTCTTT.

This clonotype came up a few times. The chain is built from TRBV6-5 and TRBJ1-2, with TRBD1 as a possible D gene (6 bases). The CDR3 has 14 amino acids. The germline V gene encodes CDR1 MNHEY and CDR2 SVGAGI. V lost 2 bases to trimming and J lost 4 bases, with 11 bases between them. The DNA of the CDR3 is TGTGCCAGCAGTTACACACAGGGTTCCTATGGCTACACCTTC. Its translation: CASSYTQGSYGYTF.

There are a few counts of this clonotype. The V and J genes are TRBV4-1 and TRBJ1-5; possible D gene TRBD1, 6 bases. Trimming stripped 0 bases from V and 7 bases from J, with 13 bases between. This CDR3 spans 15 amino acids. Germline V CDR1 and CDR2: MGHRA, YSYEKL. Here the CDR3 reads CASSQDWGASQPQHF. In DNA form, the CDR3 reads TGCGCCAGCAGCCAAGACTGGGGGGCCAGCCAGCCCCAGCATTTT.

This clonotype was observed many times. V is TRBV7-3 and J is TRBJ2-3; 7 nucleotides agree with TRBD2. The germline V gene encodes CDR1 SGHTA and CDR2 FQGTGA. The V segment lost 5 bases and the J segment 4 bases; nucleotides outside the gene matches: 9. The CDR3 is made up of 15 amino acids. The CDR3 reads CASSANGGKADTQYF. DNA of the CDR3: TGTGCCAGCAGCGCGAACGGGGGGAAAGCAGATACGCAGTATTTT.

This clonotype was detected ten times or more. CDR3 bases: TGTGCCAGCAGCTCCTGGACTAGCGACCACTACAATGAGCAGTTCTTC. Protein product: CASSSWTSDHYNEQFF. This sequence joins TRBV7-9 and TRBJ2-1; 9 positions agree with TRBD2. This CDR3 contains 16 residues. Germline CDR1 is SEHNR and CDR2 is FQNEAQ (reference sequence). V shed 4 bases and J 3 bases; nucleotides not matched to a gene: 7.

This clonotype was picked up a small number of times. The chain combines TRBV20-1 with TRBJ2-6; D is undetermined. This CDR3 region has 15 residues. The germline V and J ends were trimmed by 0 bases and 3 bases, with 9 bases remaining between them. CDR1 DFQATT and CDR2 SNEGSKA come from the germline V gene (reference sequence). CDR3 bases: TGCAGTGCTAGAGATCGGGCGAGTGGGGCCAACGTCCTGACTTTC. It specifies CSARDRASGANVLTF.

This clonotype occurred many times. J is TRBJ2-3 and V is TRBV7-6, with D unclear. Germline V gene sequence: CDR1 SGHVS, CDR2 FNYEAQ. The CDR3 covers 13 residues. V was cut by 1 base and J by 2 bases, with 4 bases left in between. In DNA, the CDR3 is TGTGCCAGCAGCTTAGAAAACACAGATACGCAGTATTTT. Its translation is CASSLENTDTQYF.

CDR3 in DNA: TGCAGTGCCATATCAGGGGCACCCGAGCAGTACTTC. Amino acids: CSAISGAPEQYF. The rearrangement links TRBV20-1 to TRBJ2-7, with D tentatively TRBD1 (6 bases). V was clipped by 6 bases and J by 6 bases, with 15 bases between them. The germline V gene has CDR1 DFQATT and CDR2 SNEGSKA (reference sequence). The length of the CDR3 is 12 residues.

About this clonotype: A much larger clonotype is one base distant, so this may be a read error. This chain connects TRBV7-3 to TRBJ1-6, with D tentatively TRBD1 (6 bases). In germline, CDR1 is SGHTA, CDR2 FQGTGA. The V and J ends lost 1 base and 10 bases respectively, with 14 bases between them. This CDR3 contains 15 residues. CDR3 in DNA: TGTGCCAGCAGCTTAAGTGGGCAGGGGAAATCACCCCTCCACTTT. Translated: CASSLSGQGKSPLHF.

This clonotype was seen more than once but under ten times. The chain's CDR3 is CASSWEGAGISSYNEQFF. The CDR3 nucleotides read TGTGCCAGCAGCTGGGAGGGGGCCGGAATAAGCTCCTACAATGAGCAGTTCTTC. The chain uses TRBV5-5 and TRBJ2-1; D tentatively reads TRBD1 or TRBD2 (7 bases each). Trimming removed 3 bases from V and 0 bases from J, with 19 bases in between. Germline CDR1 is SGHKS and CDR2 is YYEKEE (reference sequence). There are 18 residues in the CDR3.

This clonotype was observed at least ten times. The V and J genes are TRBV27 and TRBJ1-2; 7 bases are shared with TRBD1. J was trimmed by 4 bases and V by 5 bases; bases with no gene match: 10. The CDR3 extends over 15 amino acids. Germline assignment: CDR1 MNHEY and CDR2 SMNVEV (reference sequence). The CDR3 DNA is TGTGCCAGCAGTGCCAGACAGGGAGGGGGCTATGGCTACACCTTC. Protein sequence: CASSARQGGGYGYTF.

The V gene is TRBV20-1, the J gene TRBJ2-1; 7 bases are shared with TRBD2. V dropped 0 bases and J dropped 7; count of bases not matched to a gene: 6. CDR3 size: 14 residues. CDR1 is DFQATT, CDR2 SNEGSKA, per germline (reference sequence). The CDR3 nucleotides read TGCAGTGCTAGAGATGGCGGGAGATGGAATGAGCAGTTCTTC. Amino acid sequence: CSARDGGRWNEQFF.

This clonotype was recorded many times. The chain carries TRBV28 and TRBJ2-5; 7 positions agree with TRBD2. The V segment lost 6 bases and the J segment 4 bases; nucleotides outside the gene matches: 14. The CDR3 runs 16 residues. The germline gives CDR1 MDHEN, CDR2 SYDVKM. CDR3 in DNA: TGTGCCAGCAGCCCTCTAGCGGAATCGGTGGGAGAGACCCAGTACTTC. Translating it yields CASSPLAESVGETQYF.

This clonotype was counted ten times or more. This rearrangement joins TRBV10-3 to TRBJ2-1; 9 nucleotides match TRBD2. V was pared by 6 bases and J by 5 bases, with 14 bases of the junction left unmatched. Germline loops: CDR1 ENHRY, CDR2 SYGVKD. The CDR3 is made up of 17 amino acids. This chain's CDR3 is CAISQPEAGGIDNEQFF. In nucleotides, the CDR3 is TGTGCCATCAGCCAACCCGAAGCGGGGGGCATTGACAATGAGCAGTTCTTC.

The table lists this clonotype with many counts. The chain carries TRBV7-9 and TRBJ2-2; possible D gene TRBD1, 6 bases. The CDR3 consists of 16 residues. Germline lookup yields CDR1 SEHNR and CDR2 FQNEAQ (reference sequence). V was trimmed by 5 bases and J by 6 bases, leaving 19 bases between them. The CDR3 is CASSPRAGVQAGELFF. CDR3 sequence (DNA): TGTGCCAGCAGCCCCCGGGCAGGGGTACAGGCCGGGGAGCTGTTTTTT. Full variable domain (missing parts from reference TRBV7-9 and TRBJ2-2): DTGVSQNPRHKITKRGQNVTFRCDPISEHNRLYWYRQTLGQGPEFLTYFQNEAQLEKSRLLSDRFSAERPKGSFSTLEIQRTEQGDSAMYLCASSPRAGVQAGELFFGEGSRLTVL.

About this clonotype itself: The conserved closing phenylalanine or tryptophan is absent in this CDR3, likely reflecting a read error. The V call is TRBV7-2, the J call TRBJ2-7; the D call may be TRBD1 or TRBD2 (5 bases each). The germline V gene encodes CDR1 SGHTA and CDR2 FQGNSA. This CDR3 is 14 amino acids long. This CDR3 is CASSWDPGPYVQYL. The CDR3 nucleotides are TGTGCCAGCAGCTGGGACCCCGGCCCCTACGTGCAGTACTTA.

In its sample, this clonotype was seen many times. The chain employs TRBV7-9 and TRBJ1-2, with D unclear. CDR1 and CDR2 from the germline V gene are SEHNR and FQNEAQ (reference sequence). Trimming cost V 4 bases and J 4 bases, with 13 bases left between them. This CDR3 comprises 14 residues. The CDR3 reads CASSSAIEAYGYTF. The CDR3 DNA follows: TGTGCCAGCAGCTCCGCGATAGAGGCCTATGGCTACACCTTC.

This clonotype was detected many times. The CDR3 reads CASSEGRGANTEAFF. As DNA, the CDR3 is TGTGCCAGCAGCGAGGGGAGGGGGGCGAACACTGAAGCTTTCTTT. The V call is TRBV7-9, the J call TRBJ1-1; weak D call: TRBD1 (6 bases). The germline gives CDR1 SEHNR, CDR2 FQNEAQ (reference sequence). CDR3 length: 15 amino acids. V was pared by 5 bases and J by 1 base, with 14 bases between.

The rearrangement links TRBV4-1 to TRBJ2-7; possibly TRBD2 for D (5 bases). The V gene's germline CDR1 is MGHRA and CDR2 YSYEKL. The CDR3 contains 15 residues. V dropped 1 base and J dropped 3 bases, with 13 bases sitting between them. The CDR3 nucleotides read TGCGCCAGCAGCCAAGCCGCTAGCCCGTTCTACGAGCAGTACTTC. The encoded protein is CASSQAASPFYEQYF.

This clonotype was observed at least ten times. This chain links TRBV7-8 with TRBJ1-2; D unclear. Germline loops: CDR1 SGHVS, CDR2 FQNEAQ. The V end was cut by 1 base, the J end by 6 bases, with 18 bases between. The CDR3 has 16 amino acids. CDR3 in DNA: TGTGCCAGCAGCTTAGTAGGCAAAGGTCATAGCGATGGCTACACCTTC. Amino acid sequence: CASSLVGKGHSDGYTF.

CDR3 residues: CASGRGGEDKNIQYF. The CDR3 region has the DNA TGTGCCAGCGGACGCGGGGGCGAAGACAAAAACATTCAGTACTTC. The chain uses TRBV9 and TRBJ2-4; tentatively, D is TRBD2 (7 bases). The CDR3 has 15 residues. V shed 7 bases and J shed 3 bases, with 17 bases lying between them. Germline V gene lookup returns CDR1 SGDLS and CDR2 YYNGEE. Combining the CDR3 with reference TRBV9 and TRBJ2-4 gives the whole variable domain DSGVTQTPKHLITATGQRVTLRCSPRSGDLSVYWYQQSLDQGLQFLIQYYNGEERAKGNILERFSAQQFPDLHSELNLSSLELGDSALYFCASGRGGEDKNIQYFGAGTRLSVL.

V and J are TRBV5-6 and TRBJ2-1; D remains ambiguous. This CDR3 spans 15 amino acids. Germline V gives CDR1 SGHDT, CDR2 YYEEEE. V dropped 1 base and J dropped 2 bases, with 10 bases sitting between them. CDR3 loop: CASSLRHRAYNEQFF. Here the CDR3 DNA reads TGTGCCAGCAGCTTGCGCCATAGGGCCTACAATGAGCAGTTCTTC.

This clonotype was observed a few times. The DNA of the CDR3 is TGTGCCAGCAGCTTAGCGCGGTCGAACACCGGGGAGCTGTTTTTT. This gives the protein CASSLARSNTGELFF. The chain carries TRBV7-9 and TRBJ2-2, with D uncertain. The CDR3 spans 15 residues. CDR1 and CDR2 from the germline V gene are SEHNR and FQNEAQ (reference sequence). V was pared by 0 bases and J by 0 bases, with 5 bases between.